This T cell receptor beta chain was recorded in a study of shared clonotypes between healthy human individuals. Whole-study results and caveats: Among donors, the sharing of clonotypes was expected to be influenced by sequencing depth.

Using ten immunoSEQ deep assay plates, investigators sequenced unsorted PBMC DNA. Measured with immunoSEQ multiplex PCR; TCRdb has only the in-frame clones, and not every one. The repertoire has some 510,000 clones, about four fifths of them found once; the top ten carry 10% to 15%. The CDR3 runs 16 residues. The V and J ends lost 4 bases and 3 bases respectively, with 17 bases between them. Germline assignment: CDR1 MNHNS and CDR2 SASEGT. A note on this clone: Its matching antigen is unknown.

Sample: PBMCs. The chain has TRBV6-1 and TRBJ2-3; D is possibly TRBD2 (6 bases). This receptor was taken from a woman in her 40s in good health. Some clones in this sample may be carry-over from other donors' samples. CDR3 in amino acids: CASSAPVAGMTDTQYF. The CDR3 nucleotides read TGTGCCAGCAGTGCTCCCGTCGCGGGAATGACAGATACGCAGTATTTT.